Presented here are 27 T cell receptor beta chains from one specimen sequenced in a study of cytomegalovirus exposure and HLA in healthy donors (dated by TCRdb to the late 2010s). The method behind the library was the immunoSEQ multiplex PCR assay. Not all clones reach the TCRdb copy of this immuneACCESS table, which keeps in-frame sequences only. Checked studies attribute under half of the gap to unresolved V genes and leave the rest unexplained. In all, the sample holds hundreds of thousands of clones, and 86% of those were seen once. The ten largest clonotypes hold 0.83% of the sample. Source material: PBMCs. The receptors shown here come from a woman in her late teens or twenties in good health and CMV-seronegative.

The rearrangement joins TRBV28 to TRBJ2-1, with 8 bases fitting TRBD2. J lost 0 bases, V lost 6 bases, and 7 bases had no gene match. CDR1 MDHEN and CDR2 SYDVKM come from the germline V gene. The CDR3 length is 16 residues. CDR3 amino acids: CASSSTGGGSYNEQFF. The DNA for the CDR3 is TGTGCCAGCAGCTCTACCGGGGGGGGCTCCTACAATGAGCAGTTCTTC.

The V call is TRBV29-1, the J call TRBJ2-3, with a weak D call TRBD1 (5 bases). This CDR3 region has 13 residues. Per the germline V gene, CDR1 is SQVTM and CDR2 is ANQGSEA. The germline V and J ends were trimmed by 5 bases and 0 bases, with 9 bases remaining between them. The CDR3 here is CSVSRDSTDTQYF. The CDR3 region has the DNA TGCAGCGTTTCCAGGGATAGCACAGATACGCAGTATTTT.

The rearrangement links TRBV27 to TRBJ2-7; 10 bases agree with TRBD1. The CDR3 has 14 residues. The germline V gene encodes CDR1 MNHEY and CDR2 SMNVEV (reference sequence). Trimming removed 4 bases from V and 5 bases from J; junction bases left unmatched: 5. CDR3 nucleotide sequence: TGTGCCAGCAGTTCCGGGACAGGGGTCCACGAGCAGTACTTC. Amino acid sequence: CASSSGTGVHEQYF.

The chain has TRBV6-1 and TRBJ2-7; the match to TRBD2 covers 8 bases. Unmatched junction bases numbered 6, after V lost 2 bases and J lost 0 bases. Germline V lookup: CDR1 MNHNS, CDR2 SASEGT. This CDR3 comprises 16 residues. CDR3 in amino acids: CASSEPGGVSSYEQYF. The CDR3 DNA follows: TGTGCCAGCAGTGAACCGGGGGGGGTGAGCTCCTACGAGCAGTACTTC.

V and J are TRBV5-1 and TRBJ1-4, with TRBD1 matching 10 bases. This CDR3 region has 16 residues. The J segment lost 3 bases and the V segment lost 4 bases, leaving 6 bases of the junction unmatched. Germline CDR1 SGHRS, CDR2 YFSETQ. CDR3 protein: CASSPRQGAANEKLFF. DNA for the CDR3: TGCGCCAGCAGCCCCCGACAGGGGGCCGCTAATGAAAAACTGTTTTTT.

CDR3 amino acids: CASRIGTSGGYNEQFF. The CDR3 nucleotides read TGCGCCAGCAGGATCGGGACTAGCGGGGGTTACAATGAGCAGTTCTTC. This chain joins TRBV10-2 and TRBJ2-1; TRBD2 aligns across 14 bases. CDR1 and CDR2 (germline): WSHSY, SAAADI. The V segment lost 6 bases and the J segment 4 bases; nucleotides outside the gene matches: 5. The CDR3 loop spans 16 amino acids.

The V gene is TRBV6-1, the J gene TRBJ2-7, with D possibly matching TRBD1 (6 bases). The V and J ends lost 3 bases and 3 bases respectively, with 21 bases between them. Germline V gene sequence: CDR1 MNHNS, CDR2 SASEGT. CDR3 length: 17 residues. In DNA, the CDR3 is TGTGCCAGCAGTGACATCCTCAGGGGAGTCTGGGACTACGAGCAGTACTTC. This translates into CASSDILRGVWDYEQYF.

V usage is TRBV4-1 and J usage is TRBJ2-7, with TRBD1 as a possible D gene (5 bases). Germline CDR1 MGHRA, CDR2 YSYEKL. Between the trimmed V and J ends, which lost 0 bases and 5 bases, there was a span of 14 bases. The CDR3 is made up of 15 amino acids. For the CDR3, the DNA is TGCGCCAGCAGCCAAGAAAGTAGGGGTAAGAACGAGCAGTACTTC. Its translation is CASSQESRGKNEQYF.

This sequence joins TRBV7-8 and TRBJ1-2; unclear D gene. Germline loops: CDR1 SGHVS, CDR2 FQNEAQ. This CDR3 has 13 residues. Trimming removed 0 bases at V and 7 bases at J, with 9 bases between. DNA of the CDR3: TGTGCCAGCAGCTTAGCACAGACAAGTGGCTACACCTTC. Translated: CASSLAQTSGYTF.

The rearrangement links TRBV5-1 to TRBJ1-3; TRBD1 is a possible D gene (6 bases). V was pared by 0 bases and J by 2 bases, with 12 bases between. The germline V gene has CDR1 SGHRS and CDR2 YFSETQ. The CDR3 runs to 16 residues. The CDR3 loop is CASSLGGGQPGNTIYF. CDR3 DNA sequence: TGCGCCAGCAGCTTGGGCGGGGGGCAGCCTGGAAACACCATATATTTT.

The rearrangement joins TRBV7-8 to TRBJ1-4; D might be TRBD1 (5 bases). Germline V gene data show CDR1 as SGHVS and CDR2 as FQNEAQ. V was shortened by 2 bases and J by 4 bases, with 14 bases between the two germline ends. The CDR3 extends over 16 amino acids. Written as DNA, the CDR3 is TGTGCCAGCAGCTTAAGTTCGGGGAGGGGTAATGAAAAACTGTTTTTT. This translates into CASSLSSGRGNEKLFF.

The chain joins TRBV29-1 to TRBJ1-1; a weak D match, TRBD1 (5 bases). Germline lookup yields CDR1 SQVTM and CDR2 ANQGSEA. V lost 3 bases and J lost 1, with 6 bases in between. CDR3 length: 12 residues. The CDR3 coding sequence is TGCAGCGTTGAGGGGCCGAACACTGAAGCTTTCTTT. Protein sequence: CSVEGPNTEAFF.

This rearrangement joins TRBV2 to TRBJ1-1; D is uncertain. Germline assignment: CDR1 SNHLY and CDR2 FYNNEI. This CDR3 spans 14 amino acids. V was pared by 2 bases and J by 1 base, with 8 bases between. Written as DNA, the CDR3 is TGTGCCAGCAGTGAAACTACCCAGAACACTGAAGCTTTCTTT. Protein sequence: CASSETTQNTEAFF.

The chain carries TRBV27 and TRBJ1-5; 7 nucleotides line up with TRBD1. The V gene's germline CDR1 is MNHEY and CDR2 SMNVEV (reference sequence). The ends lost 6 bases at V and 4 bases at J; junction bases unmatched: 12. There are 16 residues in the CDR3. CDR3 DNA sequence: TGTGCCAGCAGCGCGATACCGGGACAGTCTAATCAGCCCCAGCATTTT. Protein sequence: CASSAIPGQSNQPQHF.

The V and J genes are TRBV2 and TRBJ1-4; D may be TRBD1 (5 bases). CDR3 length: 15 residues. V was clipped by 5 bases and J by 1 base, with 11 bases between them. Germline CDR1 SNHLY, CDR2 FYNNEI. The CDR3 is CASSTRQLTNEKLFF. The CDR3 nucleotides read TGTGCCAGCAGTACTCGACAGCTAACTAATGAAAAACTGTTTTTT.

The chain carries TRBV27 and TRBJ2-5; 15 nucleotides match TRBD2. The CDR3 is 17 amino acids. In germline, CDR1 is MNHEY, CDR2 SMNVEV (reference sequence). Trimming cost V 2 bases and J 5 bases; bases outside gene matches: 6. CDR3 sequence reads: CASSLDGLAGGPETQYF. DNA of the CDR3: TGTGCCAGCAGTTTAGATGGACTAGCGGGAGGGCCGGAGACCCAGTACTTC.

Turning to this clone: Other DNA sequences in the same sample also yield this CDR3. The chain uses TRBV28 and TRBJ2-7, with 8 bases lining up with TRBD1. CDR1 is MDHEN, CDR2 SYDVKM, per germline. The CDR3 has 13 amino acids. V gave up 2 bases and J gave up 3 bases; unmatched junction bases: 0. CDR3 region: CASSLGQGYEQYF. The CDR3 coding sequence is TGTGCCAGCAGTTTAGGACAGGGCTACGAGCAGTACTTC.

This chain uses TRBV18 with TRBJ2-5; D not certain. V was clipped by 3 bases and J by 5 bases, with 10 bases between them. The length of the CDR3 is 13 residues. Germline CDR1 KGHSH, CDR2 LQKENI. Here the CDR3 reads CASSPVTMETQYF. The CDR3 DNA is TGTGCCAGCTCACCTGTTACTATGGAGACCCAGTACTTC.

This clone was recorded once. The chain uses TRBV7-2 and TRBJ1-2, with 9 bases identical to TRBD1. The V gene's germline CDR1 is SGHTA and CDR2 FQGNSA. V shed 4 bases and J 8 bases; nucleotides not matched to a gene: 14. This CDR3 has 16 amino acids. In DNA form, the CDR3 reads TGTGCCAGCAGCTACGGACAGGGGAGGACCCCGGACGGCTACACCTTC. As protein: CASSYGQGRTPDGYTF.

The rearrangement links TRBV11-2 to TRBJ2-1; D remains ambiguous. This CDR3 is 12 amino acids long. Germline assignment: CDR1 SGHAT and CDR2 FQNNGV. The V end lost 8 bases, the J end lost 8 bases, and 13 bases lay between the germline ends. The CDR3 protein is CASRSEYYEQFF. The DNA of the CDR3 is TGTGCCAGCCGCTCCGAGTACTATGAGCAGTTCTTC.

This sequence joins TRBV25-1 and TRBJ2-7; D unclear. Trimming cost V 10 bases and J 1 base, with 17 bases left between them. Germline V CDR1 and CDR2: MGHDK, SYGVNS. The CDR3 has 14 amino acids. The CDR3 DNA follows: TGTGCCACCGAGAGACTGACGGTATCCTACGAGCAGTACTTC. This codes for CATERLTVSYEQYF.

CDR3 sequence reads: CATSGDRESGANVLTF. In nucleotides, the CDR3 is TGTGCCACCAGCGGCGACAGGGAGTCTGGGGCCAACGTCCTGACTTTC. The V call is TRBV15, the J call TRBJ2-6; 7 positions match TRBD1. CDR1 and CDR2 (germline): LNHNV, YYDKDF (reference sequence). V was pared by 5 bases and J by 1 base, with 5 bases of the junction left unmatched. The CDR3 length is 16 residues.

The chain carries TRBV7-9 and TRBJ2-2; D gene unclear. Trimming took off 5 bases at V and 6 bases at J, with 4 bases between the two ends. CDR3 length equals 11 residues. Germline values: CDR1 SEHNR, CDR2 FQNEAQ (reference sequence). This CDR3 is CASSPSGELFF. CDR3 coding DNA: TGTGCCAGCAGCCCATCCGGGGAGCTGTTTTTT.

The chain employs TRBV6-5 and TRBJ2-1; 7 nucleotides match TRBD1. The germline gives CDR1 MNHEY, CDR2 SVGAGI. The CDR3 is 11 amino acids. V shed 10 bases, J shed 10 bases, and the junction held 7 bases outside the gene matches. Here the CDR3 DNA reads TGTGCCACCTACAGGGGCAGAGAGCAGTTCTTC. It yields the protein CATYRGREQFF.

The chain recombines TRBV10-2 with TRBJ2-7; D call uncertain. Germline CDR1 is WSHSY and CDR2 is SAAADI. CDR3 length equals 13 residues. Trimming removed 0 bases at V and 3 bases at J, with 6 bases between. The CDR3 sequence is CASSESPYYEQYF. CDR3 nucleotide sequence: TGCGCCAGCAGTGAGTCGCCCTACTACGAGCAGTACTTC.

This CDR3 is CASSLGDRIPYNEQFF. The CDR3 DNA follows: TGCGCCAGCAGCTTGGGGGACAGGATTCCCTACAATGAGCAGTTCTTC. The rearrangement links TRBV5-1 to TRBJ2-1; 8 bases align to TRBD1. The CDR3 consists of 16 residues. Losses at the gene ends were 0 bases for V and 2 bases for J; bases not matched to a gene: 4. CDR1 and CDR2 (germline): SGHRS, YFSETQ.

The chain uses TRBV13 and TRBJ1-2; 8 nucleotides agree with TRBD1. Trimming at V came to 5 bases and at J to 3 bases, leaving 8 bases not matched to a gene. In germline, CDR1 is PRHDT, CDR2 FYEKMQ (reference sequence). There are 15 residues in the CDR3. CDR3 DNA sequence: TGTGCCAGCAGCGGCCGGGACAGGAGAGACTATGGCTACACCTTC. It codes for CASSGRDRRDYGYTF.